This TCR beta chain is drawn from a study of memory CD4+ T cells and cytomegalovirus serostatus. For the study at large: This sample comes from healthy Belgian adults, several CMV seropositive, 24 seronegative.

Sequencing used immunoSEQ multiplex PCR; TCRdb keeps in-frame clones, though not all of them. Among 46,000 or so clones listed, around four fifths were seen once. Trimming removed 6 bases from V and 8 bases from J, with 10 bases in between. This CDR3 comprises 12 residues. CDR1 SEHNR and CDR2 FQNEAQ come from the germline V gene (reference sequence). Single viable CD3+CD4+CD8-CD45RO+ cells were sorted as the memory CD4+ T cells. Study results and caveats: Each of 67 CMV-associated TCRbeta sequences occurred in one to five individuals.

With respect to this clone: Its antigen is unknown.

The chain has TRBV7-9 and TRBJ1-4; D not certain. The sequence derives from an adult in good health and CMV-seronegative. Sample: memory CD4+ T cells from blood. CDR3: CASRGSTEKLFF. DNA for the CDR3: TGTGCCAGCAGGGGGTCGACGGAAAAACTGTTTTTT.